These T cell receptor beta chains were read from a single sample in a study of technical replicates of blood from a handful of donors. Data came from immunoSEQ multiplex PCR; TCRdb stores just in-frame clones and leaves some out. The sample includes 75,000 to 100,000 clones, about 95% seen only once; the top ten take 0.3% to 0.35%. The sequenced sample was T cells isolated from PBMCs. The source of these receptors is a human donor in good health. The CDR3 runs from the conserved cysteine through the conserved F or W. The order of the fields is J gene, V gene, CDR3 length, clone size, D gene, CDR3 protein, CDR3 DNA. D genes are given only for firm matches. Rows may omit the clone size; those that give it use once, few, many or a size class.

TRBJ1-1 | TRBV19 | 15 | - | - | CASSEYRDMNTEAFF | TGTGCCAGTAGTGAGTACAGGGATATGAACACTGAAGCTTTCTTT
TRBJ2-3 | TRBV7-3 | 17 | - | - | CASSATGRESITDTQYF | TGTGCCAGCAGCGCAACGGGACGGGAGTCAATCACAGATACGCAGTATTTT
TRBJ2-1 | TRBV19 | 16 | - | TRBD2 | CACRLSGGSSYNEQFF | TGTGCCTGCCGGCTGAGCGGGGGGAGCTCCTACAATGAGCAGTTCTTC
TRBJ1-5 | TRBV6-5 | 13 | - | - | CASSYSALQPQHF | TGTGCCAGCAGTTACTCTGCCCTACAGCCCCAGCATTTT
TRBJ1-2 | TRBV5-4 | 14 | - | TRBD1 | CASSLDRQGMTYTF | TGTGCCAGCAGCTTGGACCGACAGGGCATGACCTACACCTTC
TRBJ2-7 | TRBV7-3 | 15 | - | TRBD2 | CASSLTSGSSYEQYF | TGTGCCAGCAGCTTGACTAGCGGGAGCTCCTACGAGCAGTACTTC
TRBJ2-7 | TRBV5-6 | 17 | - | - | CASSNRPGHYNSYEQYF | TGTGCCAGCAGCAATCGTCCGGGACACTATAATTCCTACGAGCAGTACTTC
TRBJ1-1 | TRBV5-1 | 15 | few | - | CASSFSQTMNTEAFF | TGCGCCAGCAGCTTCTCACAGACTATGAACACTGAAGCTTTCTTT
TRBJ2-2 | TRBV4-3 | 12 | - | TRBD2 | CASSSSGRELFF | TGCGCCAGCAGCTCAAGCGGGAGGGAGCTGTTTTTT
TRBJ1-4 | TRBV11-1 | 16 | - | - | CASSSGPGKNNEKLFF | TGTGCCAGCAGCTCGGGCCCGGGGAAGAATAATGAAAAACTGTTTTTT
TRBJ1-5 | TRBV2 | 15 | - | TRBD1 | CASSEGQGAVQPQHF | TGTGCCAGCAGTGAAGGACAGGGGGCCGTTCAGCCCCAGCATTTT
TRBJ2-1 | TRBV9 | 15 | - | TRBD2 | CASSGGGLANNEQFF | TGTGCCAGCAGCGGGGGGGGACTAGCTAACAATGAGCAGTTCTTC
TRBJ1-1 | TRBV6-8 | 18 | - | TRBD1 | CASSSRFAFLQGATEAFF | TGTGCCAGCAGTTCCCGGTTCGCCTTCTTACAGGGGGCCACTGAAGCTTTCTTT
TRBJ2-7 | TRBV6-5 | 14 | - | - | CASSYSGNDYEQYF | TGTGCCAGCAGTTACTCGGGCAACGACTACGAGCAGTACTTC
TRBJ2-1 | TRBV9 | 17 | - | TRBD1 | CASSAKSGTGEMGEQFF | TGTGCCAGCAGCGCAAAGTCCGGGACAGGGGAGATGGGTGAGCAGTTCTTC
TRBJ1-1 | TRBV5-1 | 14 | - | - | CASSLASRDTEAFF | TGCGCCAGCAGCTTGGCCTCCAGGGACACTGAAGCTTTCTTT
TRBJ2-1 | TRBV6-5 | 13 | - | - | CASSWSGYNEQFF | TGTGCCAGCAGTTGGTCAGGTTACAATGAGCAGTTCTTC
TRBJ1-2 | TRBV7-9 | 17 | once | - | CASSQGGSEELNYGYTF | TGTGCCAGCAGCCAAGGAGGCAGCGAAGAGCTCAACTATGGCTACACCTTC
TRBJ2-7 | TRBV28 | 15 | - | TRBD2 | CASSFFSAGAYEQYF | TGTGCCAGCAGTTTCTTCTCGGCGGGAGCGTACGAGCAGTACTTC
TRBJ2-2 | TRBV27 | 13 | - | - | CASSFRGGGELFF | TGTGCCAGCAGTTTTCGAGGAGGCGGGGAGCTGTTTTTT
TRBJ2-1 | TRBV4-1 | 13 | - | - | CASSHRGGNEQFF | TGCGCCAGCAGCCACAGGGGCGGTAATGAGCAGTTCTTC